This paragraph covers one TCR beta chain sequence. Its antigen remains unknown. TCRdb's table, derived via immunoSEQ multiplex PCR, lists solely in-frame clones and lacks some. Counted here are about 680,000 clones, 89% occurring once; the ten biggest clones make up over 1.3%. Treatment described: some 20 received Ad26.COV2.S at low or high dose, single or two shots; about 5 received placebo; per-sample allocation not given. Samples were taken on day 63 after the first vaccine or placebo injection. A Boston adult aged 18-55 years was the donor. In germline, CDR1 is MNHEY, CDR2 SVGEGT. V shed 5 bases and J shed 4 bases, with 19 bases lying between them. The CDR3 has 16 amino acids. The source of the sample is a study of Ad26.COV2.S vaccination and SARS-CoV-2 variants. Overall study: Dosing was one shot or two shots 56 days apart. Study-level results: Substantial breadth was reported for post-vaccination spike-specific CD8+ and CD4+ T cells.

Here the sequenced sample was peripheral blood, taken in a trial of Ad26.COV2.S vaccine versus placebo. The receptor was isolated from a person aged 18-60 years who received the Ad26.COV2.S COVID-19 vaccine or a placebo. The chain joins TRBV6-2 or TRBV6-3 to TRBJ2-3, with a possible D match to TRBD2 (7 bases). CDR3 sequence (DNA): TGTGCCAGCAGTACGGGGGGCGGATTTACCTCAGATACGCAGTATTTT. Residues: CASSTGGGFTSDTQYF.